In this sample, the clone carrying this TCR beta chain turned up a few times. What it recognizes is unknown. The V gene lost 3 bases and the J gene lost 1 base, with 16 bases spanning the gap. From germline, CDR1 is SGHRS and CDR2 YFSETQ. CDR3 length equals 16 residues. Clones were sequenced by immunoSEQ multiplex PCR, and TCRdb holds only the in-frame ones, with some missing. The sample shows 160,000 or so clones, about 88% of them seen only once. This specimen belongs to a study of cytotoxic CD8 clonotypes in ibrutinib-treated CLL. Study findings and constraints: There were few public clonotypes, and on treatment they contracted or stayed stable. The study found baseline clonality above age-matched healthy donors, tracking circulating CD8+ T-cell counts.

This sequence joins TRBV5-1 and TRBJ2-5; D might be TRBD2 (6 bases). This clonotype originated in a human donor with chronic lymphocytic leukemia. The sample here was PBMCs, taken at disease progression, from a patient treated with ibrutinib. CDR3 coding DNA: TGCGCCAGCAGCTGGGGAGGTGGGAATGTCCAAGAGACCCAGTACTTC. It yields the protein CASSWGGGNVQETQYF.